This T cell receptor beta chain was documented in a study of blood T cell repertoires in COVID-19. Study at large: Italy, Spain and the United States were the sources of the convalescent and acute COVID-19 samples. Sources were T cells, B-cell-depleted T cells, or PBMCs; the material itself was cDNA or gDNA.

As processed by the authors: Reference gene primer amplification yielded estimated nucleated cell counts. Some clones are missing from TCRdb's copy, which holds only in-frame ones; the method was immunoSEQ multiplex PCR. Clone size and V and J calls were adopted from that table, with D and trimming inferred from the DNA. The sample lists 130,000 or so clones; 70% to 90% were seen once. CDR1 is KGHDR, CDR2 SFDVKD, per germline. With 3 bases removed from V and 0 bases from J, the gap between germline ends came to 14 bases. This CDR3 has 17 residues. The receptor's source is a human donor in a cohort sampled during active COVID-19. The chain combines TRBV24-1 with TRBJ1-5; possibly TRBD1 for D (5 bases). The sequencing input was peripheral blood. CDR3 DNA sequence: TGTGCCACCAGTGATGCTAACAGGACTACTAGCAATCAGCCCCAGCATTTT. It specifies CATSDANRTTSNQPQHF.